This paragraph covers one T cell receptor (beta chain) sequence. Germline trimming cut 5 bases from V and 0 bases from J; bases unmatched to any gene: 3. This CDR3 has 13 residues. Per the germline V gene, CDR1 is SQVTM and CDR2 is ANQGSEA. This record belongs to a study of T cells after yellow fever vaccination. TCRdb redid the calling of the 5' RACE reads with MiXCR, one entry per CDR3 protein. Of 250,000 to 300,000 distinct CDR3 sequences in the sample, 5.2% are singletons; the top ten hold less than 3.5%. The clonotype originates from a man younger than 35 who received the YFV17D yellow fever vaccine. The source was CD4+ T cells sorted from PBMCs, collected on the day of the yellow fever booster vaccination. The chain uses TRBV29-1 and TRBJ1-1; 7 bases line up with TRBD1. The CDR3 reads CSVTTGMNTEAFF. In nucleotides, the CDR3 is TGCAGCGTTACGACAGGGATGAACACTGAAGCTTTCTTT.